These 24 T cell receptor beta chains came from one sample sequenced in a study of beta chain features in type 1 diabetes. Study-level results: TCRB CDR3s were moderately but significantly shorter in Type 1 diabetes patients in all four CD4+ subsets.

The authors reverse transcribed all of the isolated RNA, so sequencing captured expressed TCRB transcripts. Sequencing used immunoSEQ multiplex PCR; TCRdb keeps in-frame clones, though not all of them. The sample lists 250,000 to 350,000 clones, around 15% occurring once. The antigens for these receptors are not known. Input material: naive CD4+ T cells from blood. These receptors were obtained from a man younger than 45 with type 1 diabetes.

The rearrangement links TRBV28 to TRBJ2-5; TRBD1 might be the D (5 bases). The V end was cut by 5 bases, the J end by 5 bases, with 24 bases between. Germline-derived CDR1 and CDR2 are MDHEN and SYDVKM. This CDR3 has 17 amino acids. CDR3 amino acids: CASSLFDYRNPSETQYF. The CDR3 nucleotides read TGTGCCAGCAGTCTTTTTGATTACAGGAATCCGTCGGAGACCCAGTACTTC.

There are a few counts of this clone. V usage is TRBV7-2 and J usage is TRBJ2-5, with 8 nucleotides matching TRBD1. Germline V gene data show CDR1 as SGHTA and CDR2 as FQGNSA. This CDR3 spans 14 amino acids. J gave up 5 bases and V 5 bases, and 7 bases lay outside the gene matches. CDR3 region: CASSDDRGWETQYF. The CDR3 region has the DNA TGTGCCAGCAGCGACGACAGGGGTTGGGAGACCCAGTACTTC.

The DNA for the CDR3 is TGTGCCAGCAGCGTGGCACAGGGAACTGAAGCTTTCTTT. As protein: CASSVAQGTEAFF. The V gene is TRBV27, the J gene TRBJ1-1; possible D gene TRBD1, 6 bases. The V end lost 6 bases, the J end lost 5 bases, and 13 bases lay between the germline ends. The CDR3 is 13 amino acids. The germline V gene encodes CDR1 MNHEY and CDR2 SMNVEV (reference sequence).

CDR3 sequence reads: CASSSLLASEQYF. CDR3 bases: TGTGCCAGCAGCTCCCTTCTAGCGAGCGAGCAGTACTTC. This rearrangement joins TRBV7-2 to TRBJ2-7; maybe TRBD2 (6 bases). CDR1 is SGHTA, CDR2 FQGNSA, per germline. The length of the CDR3 is 13 residues. With 4 bases removed from V and 6 bases from J, the gap between germline ends came to 13 bases. Full variable domain (rest looked up from reference TRBV7-2 and TRBJ2-7): GAGVSQSPSNKVTEKGKDVELRCDPISGHTALYWYRQSLGQGLEFLIYFQGNSAPDKSGLPSDRFSAERTGGSVSTLTIQRTQQEDSAVYLCASSSLLASEQYFGPGTRLTVT.

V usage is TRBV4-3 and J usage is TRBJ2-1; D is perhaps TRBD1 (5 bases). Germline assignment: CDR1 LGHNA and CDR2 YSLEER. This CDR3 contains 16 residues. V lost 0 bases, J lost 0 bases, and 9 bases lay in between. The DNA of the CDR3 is TGCGCCAGCAGCCAAGATAGAAGGGGCTCCTACAATGAGCAGTTCTTC. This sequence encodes CASSQDRRGSYNEQFF.

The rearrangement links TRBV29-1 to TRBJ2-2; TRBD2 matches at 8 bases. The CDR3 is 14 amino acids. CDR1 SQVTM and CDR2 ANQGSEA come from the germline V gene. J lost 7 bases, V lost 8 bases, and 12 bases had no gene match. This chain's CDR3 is CSSQRGGLGGELFF. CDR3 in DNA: TGCAGCTCACAACGGGGGGGGTTGGGCGGGGAGCTGTTTTTT.

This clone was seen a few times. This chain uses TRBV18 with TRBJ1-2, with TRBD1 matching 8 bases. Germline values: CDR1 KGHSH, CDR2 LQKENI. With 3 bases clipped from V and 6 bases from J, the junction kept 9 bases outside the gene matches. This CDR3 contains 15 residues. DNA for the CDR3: TGTGCCAGCTCACCGGGACAGGACCCCGGGGATGGCTACACCTTC. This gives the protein CASSPGQDPGDGYTF.

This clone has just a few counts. The CDR3 region has the DNA TGTGCCAGCAGTTATCCGTCCCGTGGAGCAGATACGCAGTATTTT. This encodes CASSYPSRGADTQYF. V is TRBV6-6 and J is TRBJ2-3; D uncertain. The CDR3 is 15 amino acids. Germline CDR1 MNHNY, CDR2 SVGAGI (reference sequence). V was cut by 3 bases and J by 4 bases, with 14 bases left in between.

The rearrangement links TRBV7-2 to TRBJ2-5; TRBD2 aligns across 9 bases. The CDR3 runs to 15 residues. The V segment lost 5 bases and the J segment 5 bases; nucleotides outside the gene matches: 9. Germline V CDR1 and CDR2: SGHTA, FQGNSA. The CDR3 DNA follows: TGTGCCAGCAGCGTCGGATTAGCGGGAGAGGAGACCCAGTACTTC. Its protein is CASSVGLAGEETQYF.

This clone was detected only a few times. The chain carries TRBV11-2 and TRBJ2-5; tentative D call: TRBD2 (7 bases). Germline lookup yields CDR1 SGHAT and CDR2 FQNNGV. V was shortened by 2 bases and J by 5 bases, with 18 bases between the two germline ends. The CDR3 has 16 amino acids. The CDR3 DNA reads TGTGCCAGCAGCTTACGGAGACTAGCCCAGGGGGAGACCCAGTACTTC. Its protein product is CASSLRRLAQGETQYF.

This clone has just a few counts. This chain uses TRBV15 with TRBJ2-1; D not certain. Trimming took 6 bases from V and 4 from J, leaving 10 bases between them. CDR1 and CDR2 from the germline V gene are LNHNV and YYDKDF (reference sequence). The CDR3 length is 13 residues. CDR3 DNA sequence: TGTGCCACCAGTTTCGCGGAGTACAATGAGCAGTTCTTC. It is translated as CATSFAEYNEQFF.

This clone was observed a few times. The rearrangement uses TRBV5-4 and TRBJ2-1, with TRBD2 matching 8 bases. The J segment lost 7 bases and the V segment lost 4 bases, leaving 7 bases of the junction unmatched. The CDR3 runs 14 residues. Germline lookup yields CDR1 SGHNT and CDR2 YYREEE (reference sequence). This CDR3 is CASSPGLVTNEQFF. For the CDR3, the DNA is TGTGCCAGCAGCCCGGGACTAGTGACGAATGAGCAGTTCTTC.

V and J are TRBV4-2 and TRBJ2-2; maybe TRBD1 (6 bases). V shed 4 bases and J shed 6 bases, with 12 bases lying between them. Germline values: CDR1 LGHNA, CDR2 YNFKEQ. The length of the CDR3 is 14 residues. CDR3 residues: CASSLLGQSGELFF. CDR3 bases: TGTGCCAGCAGCCTCTTGGGACAATCCGGGGAGCTGTTTTTT.

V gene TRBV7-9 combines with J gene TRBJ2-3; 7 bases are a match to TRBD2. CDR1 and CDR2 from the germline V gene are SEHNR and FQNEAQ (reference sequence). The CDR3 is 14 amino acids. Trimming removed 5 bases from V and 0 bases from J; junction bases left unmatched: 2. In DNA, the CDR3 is TGTGCCAGCAGCGTTAGCGGGAGCACAGATACGCAGTATTTT. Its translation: CASSVSGSTDTQYF.

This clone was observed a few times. The CDR3 reads CASKLRANTGELFF. The CDR3 DNA sequence: TGTGCCAGTAAACTACGGGCGAACACCGGGGAGCTGTTTTTT. The rearrangement links TRBV9 to TRBJ2-2, with no clear D. This CDR3 comprises 14 residues. The germline V and J ends were trimmed by 8 bases and 0 bases, with 11 bases remaining between them. Germline V gene sequence: CDR1 SGDLS, CDR2 YYNGEE.

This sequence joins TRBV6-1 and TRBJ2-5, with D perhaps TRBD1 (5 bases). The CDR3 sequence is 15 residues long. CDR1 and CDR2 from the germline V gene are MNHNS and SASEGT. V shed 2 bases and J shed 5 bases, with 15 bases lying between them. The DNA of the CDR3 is TGTGCCAGCAGTGAAAGAATCCAGGGATGGGAGACCCAGTACTTC. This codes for CASSERIQGWETQYF.

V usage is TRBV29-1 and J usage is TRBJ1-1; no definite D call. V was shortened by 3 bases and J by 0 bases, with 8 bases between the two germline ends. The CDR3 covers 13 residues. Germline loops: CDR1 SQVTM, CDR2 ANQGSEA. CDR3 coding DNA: TGCAGCGTTGATGCCCAGGTGAACACTGAAGCTTTCTTT. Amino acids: CSVDAQVNTEAFF.

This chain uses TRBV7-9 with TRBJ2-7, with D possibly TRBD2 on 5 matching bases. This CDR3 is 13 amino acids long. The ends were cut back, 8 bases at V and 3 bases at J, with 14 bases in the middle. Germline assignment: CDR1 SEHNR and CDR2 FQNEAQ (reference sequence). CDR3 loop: CASHAGNLYEQYF. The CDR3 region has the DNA TGTGCCAGCCACGCCGGGAATCTCTACGAGCAGTACTTC.

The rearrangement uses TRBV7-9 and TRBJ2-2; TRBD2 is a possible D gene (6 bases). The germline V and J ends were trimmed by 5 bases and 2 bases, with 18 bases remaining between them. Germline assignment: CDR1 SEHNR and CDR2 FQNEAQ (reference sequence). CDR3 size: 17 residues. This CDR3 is CASSPRMGGPNTGELFF. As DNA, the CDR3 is TGTGCCAGCAGCCCAAGGATGGGGGGTCCCAACACCGGGGAGCTGTTTTTT.

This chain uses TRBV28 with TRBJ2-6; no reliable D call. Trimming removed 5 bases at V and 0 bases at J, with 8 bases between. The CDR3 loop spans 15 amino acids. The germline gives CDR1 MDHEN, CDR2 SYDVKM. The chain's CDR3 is CASSPPSSGANVLTF. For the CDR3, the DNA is TGTGCCAGCAGTCCCCCCAGCTCTGGGGCCAACGTCCTGACTTTC.

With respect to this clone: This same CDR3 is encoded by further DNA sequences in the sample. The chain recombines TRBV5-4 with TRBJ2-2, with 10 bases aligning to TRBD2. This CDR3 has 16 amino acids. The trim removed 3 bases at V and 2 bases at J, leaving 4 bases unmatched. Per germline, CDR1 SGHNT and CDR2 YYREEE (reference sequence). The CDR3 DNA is TGTGCCAGCAGCTCTGGACTAGCGGTAAACACCGGGGAGCTGTTTTTT. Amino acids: CASSSGLAVNTGELFF.

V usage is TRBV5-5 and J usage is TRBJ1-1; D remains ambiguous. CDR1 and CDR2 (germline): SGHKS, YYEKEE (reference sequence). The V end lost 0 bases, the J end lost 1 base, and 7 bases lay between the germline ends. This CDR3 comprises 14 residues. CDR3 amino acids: CASSLEPGNTEAFF. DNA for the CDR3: TGTGCCAGCAGCTTGGAGCCGGGGAACACTGAAGCTTTCTTT.

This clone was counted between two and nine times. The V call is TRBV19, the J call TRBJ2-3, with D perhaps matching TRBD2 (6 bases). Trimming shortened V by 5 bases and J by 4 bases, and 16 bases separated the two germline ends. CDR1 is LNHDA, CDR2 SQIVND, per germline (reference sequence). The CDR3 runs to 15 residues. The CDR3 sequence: CASSPRDSVSDTQYF. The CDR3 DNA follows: TGTGCCAGTAGTCCCCGGGACTCCGTTTCAGATACGCAGTATTTT.

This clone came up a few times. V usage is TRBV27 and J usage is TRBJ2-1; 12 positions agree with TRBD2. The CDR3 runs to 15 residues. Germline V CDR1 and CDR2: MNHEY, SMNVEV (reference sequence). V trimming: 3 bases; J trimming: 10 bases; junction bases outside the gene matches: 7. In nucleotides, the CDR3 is TGTGCCAGCAGTTTGGGACTAGCGGGTCGCGTGGAGCAGTTCTTC. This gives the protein CASSLGLAGRVEQFF.